What follows are 8 T cell receptor beta chains derived from one specimen sequenced in a study of blood T cell repertoires in COVID-19. Sequencing used immunoSEQ multiplex PCR; TCRdb keeps in-frame clones, though not all of them. Among roughly 290,000 clones listed, around 81% were seen once. The specimen was peripheral blood. These receptors were taken from a person aged 65 to 79 with COVID-19, enrolled during active disease.

The chain couples TRBV6-5 to TRBJ2-1, with a possible D match to TRBD2 (6 bases). CDR3 length: 13 amino acids. V lost 10 bases to trimming and J lost 2 bases, with 12 bases between them. Germline CDR1 and CDR2: MNHEY and SVGAGI. CDR3 amino acids: CATRGGTYNEQFF. DNA for the CDR3: TGTGCCACCCGAGGAGGGACCTACAATGAGCAGTTCTTC.

Note on this clone: The sample carries other DNA sequences with the same CDR3. The CDR3 region is CASSFDRNTEAFF. Here the CDR3 DNA reads TGTGCCAGCAGTTTTGACAGGAACACTGAAGCTTTCTTT. The V and J genes are TRBV6-4 and TRBJ1-1; D might be TRBD1 (5 bases). This CDR3 has 13 residues. V dropped 5 bases and J dropped 1 base, with 8 bases sitting between them. CDR1 MRHNA and CDR2 SNTAGT come from the germline V gene.

The rearrangement uses TRBV18 and TRBJ2-5; 7 bases align to TRBD2. Germline loops: CDR1 KGHSH, CDR2 LQKENI. V shed 6 bases and J 4 bases; nucleotides not matched to a gene: 11. The CDR3 is 15 amino acids. The CDR3 reads CASSSLRASGETQYF. CDR3 in DNA: TGTGCCAGCTCCTCCTTGAGGGCTAGCGGAGAGACCCAGTACTTC.

This clone was found a few times. Mismatch with germline at one junction end may stem from a read error. This rearrangement joins TRBV12-3 or TRBV12-4 to TRBJ1-5; D is uncertain. The CDR3 sequence is 12 residues long. The CDR3 reads CASRYQYQTQHF. DNA of the CDR3: TGTGCCAGCAGATACCAATATCAGACCCAGCATTTT.

This rearrangement joins TRBV12-3 or TRBV12-4 to TRBJ1-1; no reliable D call. The ends were cut back, 8 bases at V and 7 bases at J, with 17 bases in the middle. The CDR3 extends over 13 amino acids. In DNA form, the CDR3 reads TGTGCCAGCGGGCGCGCGTCTATTGTTGAAGCTTTCTTT. Protein product: CASGRASIVEAFF.

The gene calls are TRBV11-2 and TRBJ2-5; 7 bases line up with TRBD1. CDR3 length: 14 residues. The junction had 3 bases not matched to a gene; V was cut back by 1 base and J by 4 bases. The V gene's germline CDR1 is SGHAT and CDR2 FQNNGV. In DNA, the CDR3 is TGTGCCAGCAGCTTAGGGGACAGTTCAGAGACCCAGTACTTC. This encodes CASSLGDSSETQYF.

V gene TRBV5-1 combines with J gene TRBJ1-1; TRBD1 agrees at 7 bases. Germline V gene sequence: CDR1 SGHRS, CDR2 YFSETQ. V shed 5 bases and J 1 base; nucleotides not matched to a gene: 5. This CDR3 has 14 amino acids. The CDR3 region is CASSRTGANTEAFF. Written as DNA, the CDR3 is TGCGCCAGCAGTCGTACAGGGGCGAACACTGAAGCTTTCTTT.

V usage is TRBV19 and J usage is TRBJ1-5, with TRBD1 matching over 9 bases. V gave up 7 bases and J gave up 2 bases; unmatched junction bases: 6. The germline V gene encodes CDR1 LNHDA and CDR2 SQIVND (reference sequence). The CDR3 has 15 residues. The CDR3 region is CASTTRDRGNQPQHF. In DNA, the CDR3 is TGTGCCAGTACTACGAGGGACAGGGGCAATCAGCCCCAGCATTTT.